These 17 T cell receptor beta chains originate from one sample sequenced in a study of Ad26.COV2.S vaccination and SARS-CoV-2 variants (dated by TCRdb to the early 2020s). This specimen's treatment or condition label, interpreted: around 19 received Ad26.COV2.S at low or high dose, single or two shots; roughly five received placebo; per-sample allocation not given. Repertoires of vaccine and placebo recipients were sequenced from samples taken on day 63 after the first injection. The receptor library was made with the immunoSEQ multiplex PCR assay. The table comes from immuneACCESS by way of TCRdb, which keeps in-frame sequences with V and J called. Part of the clones is missing from these tables; in studies checked, under half for an unresolved V gene and the rest for unknown reasons. This sample has a few hundred thousand clones in its table, and 92% of those were observed once. The top ten clones comprise approximately 1.7% of the sample.

Sequences were derived from peripheral blood, sampled in a trial of Ad26.COV2.S vaccine versus placebo. These receptors came from a person between 18 and 59 years old who received the Ad26.COV2.S COVID-19 vaccine or a placebo.

The V gene is TRBV19, the J gene TRBJ2-2; TRBD1 agrees at 8 bases. The germline V gene has CDR1 LNHDA and CDR2 SQIVND (reference sequence). V dropped 8 bases and J dropped 7; count of bases not matched to a gene: 6. The CDR3 contains 13 residues. In DNA form, the CDR3 reads TGTGCCAGTCACAGGGGGATTGGCGGGGAGCTGTTTTTT. Translating it yields CASHRGIGGELFF. Based on the CDR3 plus reference TRBV19 and TRBJ2-2, the full variable domain is DGGITQSPKYLFRKEGQNVTLSCEQNLNHDAMYWYRQDPGQGLRLIYYSQIVNDFQKGDIAEGYSVSREKKESFPLTVTSAQKNPTAFYLCASHRGIGGELFFGEGSRLTVL.

This clone was recorded a few times. The V call is TRBV7-9, the J call TRBJ2-2, with TRBD1 identical over 8 bases. Unmatched junction bases numbered 9, after V lost 5 bases and J lost 1 base. CDR3 length: 17 amino acids. CDR1 and CDR2 (germline): SEHNR, FQNEAQ (reference sequence). DNA of the CDR3: TGTGCCAGCAGCCGACTATTAGGGACAGGGAACACCGGGGAGCTGTTTTTT. Translating it yields CASSRLLGTGNTGELFF.

The chain recombines TRBV4-3 with TRBJ1-2; D not certain. Germline values: CDR1 LGHNA, CDR2 YSLEER. The CDR3 totals 16 residues. Trimming cost V 0 bases and J 4 bases, with 15 bases left between them. In nucleotides, the CDR3 is TGCGCCAGCAGCCAAGATCCTGAAGTAGCTAGCTATGGCTACACCTTC. Translating gives CASSQDPEVASYGYTF.

The CDR3 nucleotides are TGTGCCAGCAGCTCCCTAGCGGCACCATCCTACAATGAGCAGTTCTTC. Its protein product is CASSSLAAPSYNEQFF. The chain recombines TRBV7-9 with TRBJ2-1, with 7 bases matching TRBD2. This CDR3 has 16 amino acids. Germline trimming cut 4 bases from V and 1 base from J; bases unmatched to any gene: 7. Germline V gene data show CDR1 as SEHNR and CDR2 as FQNEAQ (reference sequence).

The chain combines TRBV3-1 (or the pseudogene TRBV3-2) with TRBJ1-5, with unresolved D. The CDR3 sequence is 14 residues long. CDR1 and CDR2 (germline): LGHDT, YNNKEL (reference sequence). V lost 2 bases and J 2 bases, leaving 7 bases between the germline ends. DNA for the CDR3: TGTGCCAGCAGCCAAAGAGATGGCAATCAGCCCCAGCATTTT. This sequence encodes CASSQRDGNQPQHF.

The chain carries TRBV19 and TRBJ1-4; TRBD1 matches at 9 bases. Per germline, CDR1 LNHDA and CDR2 SQIVND (reference sequence). The CDR3 runs 14 residues. V shed 7 bases and J 8 bases; nucleotides not matched to a gene: 8. DNA for the CDR3: TGTGCCAGTACTATGGACAGGGGAGGCGAAAAACTGTTTTTT. It encodes CASTMDRGGEKLFF.

V gene TRBV11-2 combines with J gene TRBJ2-2; D remains unclear. The CDR3 contains 15 residues. The germline V gene encodes CDR1 SGHAT and CDR2 FQNNGV. Trimming removed 0 bases at V and 2 bases at J, with 7 bases between. CDR3 residues: CASSLDRVNTGELFF. CDR3 sequence (DNA): TGTGCCAGCAGCTTAGACCGGGTTAACACCGGGGAGCTGTTTTTT.

The CDR3 region has the DNA TGTGCCTGGAGTGTAGGAGGGGTTTGGTATGGCTACACCTTC. Translation gives CAWSVGGVWYGYTF. The rearrangement uses TRBV30 and TRBJ1-2; TRBD1 might be the D (5 bases). V shed 0 bases and J shed 5 bases, with 13 bases lying between them. The length of the CDR3 is 14 residues. Looked up from germline, CDR1 is GTSNPN and CDR2 is SVGIG (reference sequence). Combining the CDR3 with reference TRBV30 and TRBJ1-2 gives the whole variable domain SQTIHQWPATLVQPVGSPLSLECTVEGTSNPNLYWYRQAAGRGLQLLFYSVGIGQISSEVPQNLSASRPQDRQFILSSKKLLLSDSGFYLCAWSVGGVWYGYTFGSGTRLTVV.

This chain uses TRBV7-8 with TRBJ1-5, with 9 positions matching TRBD1. The V and J ends lost 2 bases and 2 bases, in that order; junction bases with no gene match: 7. CDR1 is SGHVS and CDR2 is FQNEAQ in the germline V gene. This CDR3 region has 17 residues. CDR3 sequence (DNA): TGTGCCAGCAGCTTAAGTACAGGGGGCGCAGGCAATCAGCCCCAGCATTTT. It specifies CASSLSTGGAGNQPQHF.

In the case of this clone: At one of its ends the junction is not consistent with the germline gene, which may arise from a read error. The CDR3 here is CASRLATNEKLFF. DNA of the CDR3: TGTGCCAGCAGGCTTGCAACAAATGAAAAACTGTTTTTT. V gene TRBV2 combines with J gene TRBJ1-4; D gene uncertain. This CDR3 contains 13 residues. Germline CDR1 reads SNHLY; CDR2 reads FYNNEI.

The J gene is TRBJ2-5, the V gene TRBV6-6, with 7 bases aligning to TRBD1. J gave up 9 bases and V 2 bases, and 12 bases lay outside the gene matches. Per the germline V gene, CDR1 is MNHNY and CDR2 is SVGAGI (reference sequence). The CDR3 loop spans 15 amino acids. The CDR3 sequence: CASSYHVGAQGAQYF. For the CDR3, the DNA is TGTGCCAGCAGTTACCACGTTGGGGCCCAGGGGGCCCAGTACTTC.

J is TRBJ1-2 and V is TRBV7-9, with D possibly matching TRBD1 (5 bases). The CDR3 sequence is 16 residues long. Between the trimmed V and J ends, which lost 4 bases and 6 bases, there was a span of 21 bases. Germline loops: CDR1 SEHNR, CDR2 FQNEAQ (reference sequence). CDR3 nucleotides: TGTGCCAGCAGCTACACGACTCTGGGCAGGGAAAATGGCTACACCTTC. Its translation: CASSYTTLGRENGYTF.

This clone was picked up a small number of times. This chain links TRBV29-1 with TRBJ1-5; D is undetermined. V was shortened by 6 bases and J by 3 bases, with 12 bases between the two germline ends. The CDR3 has 13 amino acids. Germline CDR1 and CDR2: SQVTM and ANQGSEA. The CDR3 coding sequence is TGCAGCGTACTGGTCAGCTCCAATCAGCCCCAGCATTTT. Protein product: CSVLVSSNQPQHF.

This rearrangement joins TRBV18 to TRBJ2-5, with D tentatively TRBD2 (5 bases). Deletions cut 5 bases from V and 7 bases from J, with 11 bases between. Germline V gene lookup returns CDR1 KGHSH and CDR2 LQKENI. The CDR3 is 12 residues long. The CDR3 spells CASSTREGTQYF. The CDR3 DNA is TGTGCCAGCTCAACCCGAGAGGGGACCCAGTACTTC.

CDR3 amino acids: CASSLVAATNEKLFF. CDR3 DNA: TGTGCCAGCAGCTTGGTCGCTGCAACTAATGAAAAACTGTTTTTT. The chain combines TRBV5-5 with TRBJ1-4; D is ambiguous. The CDR3 runs to 15 residues. The germline gives CDR1 SGHKS, CDR2 YYEKEE (reference sequence). The germline V and J ends were trimmed by 0 bases and 0 bases, with 6 bases remaining between them.

The rearrangement links TRBV4-1 to TRBJ1-5; unclear D gene. The CDR3 has 14 amino acids. The V gene lost 4 bases and the J gene lost 7 bases, with 14 bases spanning the gap. CDR1 is MGHRA, CDR2 YSYEKL, per germline. CDR3 in DNA: TGCGCCAGCAGCCCTCCCGACCAGAAACAGCCCCAGCATTTT. It translates to CASSPPDQKQPQHF.

The chain joins TRBV6-2 or TRBV6-3 to TRBJ1-1; the D gene is possibly TRBD1 (6 bases). This CDR3 is built from 16 residues. The V end was cut by 4 bases, the J end by 0 bases, with 15 bases between. Germline CDR1 is MNHEY and CDR2 is SVGEGT. The chain's CDR3 is CASSLTPGTMNTEAFF. The CDR3 DNA reads TGTGCCAGCAGTTTAACGCCCGGGACAATGAACACTGAAGCTTTCTTT.